This T cell receptor (beta chain) was profiled in a study of T cells after yellow fever vaccination. Worth noting for this clonotype: What it binds is unknown.

Germline values: CDR1 DFQATT, CDR2 SNEGSKA (reference sequence). The CDR3 sequence is 13 residues long. Broader study findings: Among primary-vaccination clones, most reappeared after the booster, at around 97% for CD4 and roughly 88% for CD8. Researchers report a weaker secondary response that nonetheless peaked faster, day 5 versus 15.

The authors made TCR cDNA by 5'RACE template switching, adding a universal primer site and UMIs. TCRdb re-called the 5' RACE reads through MiXCR, storing one row per CDR3 protein. The sample consists of a few hundred thousand distinct CDR3 sequences, about 10% of them appearing once. The chain carries TRBV20-1 and TRBJ2-7; the match to TRBD2 covers 7 bases. The origin of this receptor is a man aged 18 to 30 who received the YFV17D yellow fever vaccine. The starting material was CD4+ T cells sorted from PBMCs, obtained 5 days after the yellow fever booster vaccination. The CDR3 DNA is TGCAGTGCTTTGCGAGCGGGGCCGGAGATCGCGCACGTC. Amino acids: CSALRAGPEIAHV.